Each of the 18 T cell receptor beta chains below was sequenced from the same sample in a study of cytomegalovirus exposure and HLA in healthy donors. A multiplex PCR was run with 60 Vbeta primers and 13 Jbeta primers. The method was immunoSEQ multiplex PCR; TCRdb's version includes in-frame clones alone and lacks a portion of them. Of 77,000 or so clones in the sample, 78% were seen once. Sample: PBMCs. These receptors were collected from a man in his forties or fifties in good health and CMV-seronegative.

This clone was detected a few times. V is TRBV5-6 and J is TRBJ2-5, with D possibly being TRBD2 (6 bases). The CDR3 length is 16 residues. From germline, CDR1 is SGHDT and CDR2 YYEEEE. Trimming took 4 bases from V and 1 from J, leaving 17 bases between them. The CDR3 DNA is TGTGCCAGCAGCACGCCGGGACTTGGGGCCCAAGAGACCCAGTACTTC. Translated: CASSTPGLGAQETQYF.

This clone showed up just a few times. The genes are TRBV10-3 and TRBJ2-7; TRBD2 might be the D (7 bases). The ends were cut back, 6 bases at V and 6 bases at J, with 18 bases in the middle. Germline CDR1 is ENHRY and CDR2 is SYGVKD. The CDR3 consists of 14 residues. The CDR3 loop is CAISGGLLAAEQYF. CDR3 bases: TGTGCCATCAGCGGGGGGCTACTAGCCGCCGAGCAGTACTTC.

This chain links TRBV6-1 with TRBJ1-4; D possibly corresponds to TRBD1 (6 bases). The germline CDR1 and CDR2 sequences are MNHNS and SASEGT. The CDR3 is 15 amino acids. V lost 2 bases to trimming and J lost 4 bases, with 11 bases between them. The CDR3 reads CASSELGAGNEKLFF. The CDR3 DNA reads TGTGCCAGCAGTGAATTGGGGGCGGGTAATGAAAAACTGTTTTTT.

V is TRBV10-3 and J is TRBJ2-5; 7 bases fit TRBD2. The J call is doubtful: the DNA matches TRBJ2-7 better. The CDR3 consists of 15 residues. Germline CDR1 is ENHRY and CDR2 is SYGVKD. In DNA, the CDR3 is TGTGCCCCTCCCCGGAGGCTAGCGGTCTCCTACGAGCAGTACTTC. Its translation: CAPPRRLAVSYEQYF.

The chain employs TRBV7-3 and TRBJ2-7, with D perhaps matching TRBD1 (6 bases). V shed 0 bases and J shed 2 bases, with 20 bases lying between them. This CDR3 region has 18 residues. Germline V gives CDR1 SGHTA, CDR2 FQGTGA. The CDR3 coding sequence is TGTGCCAGCAGCTTAACGGTTAGGTGGACAGAGATCACCTACGAGCAGTACTTC. Amino acids: CASSLTVRWTEITYEQYF.

The rearrangement uses TRBV29-1 and TRBJ2-1, with 13 positions matching TRBD2. The CDR3 consists of 15 residues. V trimming: 5 bases; J trimming: 9 bases; junction bases outside the gene matches: 10. CDR1 SQVTM and CDR2 ANQGSEA come from the germline V gene. CDR3 region: CSVSLLAGGPGEQFF. The CDR3 nucleotides are TGCAGCGTTTCCCTACTAGCGGGAGGGCCTGGTGAGCAGTTCTTC.

The chain uses TRBV19 and TRBJ2-3, with 9 nucleotides matching TRBD2. Germline V gene sequence: CDR1 LNHDA, CDR2 SQIVND (reference sequence). CDR3 length: 13 amino acids. V shed 5 bases and J 4 bases; nucleotides not matched to a gene: 1. CDR3 sequence: CASSAGGADTQYF. CDR3 nucleotides: TGTGCCAGTAGTGCGGGAGGGGCAGATACGCAGTATTTT. The entire variable domain, with the rest obtained from reference TRBV19 and TRBJ2-3, is as follows: DGGITQSPKYLFRKEGQNVTLSCEQNLNHDAMYWYRQDPGQGLRLIYYSQIVNDFQKGDIAEGYSVSREKKESFPLTVTSAQKNPTAFYLCASSAGGADTQYFGPGTRLTVL.

The J gene is TRBJ1-5, the V gene TRBV2; no clear D gene. This CDR3 has 12 residues. V was cut by 7 bases and J by 9 bases, with 13 bases left in between. The germline V gene encodes CDR1 SNHLY and CDR2 FYNNEI. CDR3 nucleotide sequence: TGTGCCAGCAAATTGACCTCGGGGCCCCAGCATTTT. The encoded protein is CASKLTSGPQHF. Full variable domain (missing parts from reference TRBV2 and TRBJ1-5): EPEVTQTPSHQVTQMGQEVILRCVPISNHLYFYWYRQILGQKVEFLVSFYNNEISEKSEIFDDQFSVERPDGSNFTLKIRSTKLEDSAMYFCASKLTSGPQHFGDGTRLSIL.

J is TRBJ2-7 and V is TRBV6-6; TRBD2 agrees at 7 bases. The V gene's germline CDR1 is MNHNY and CDR2 SVGAGI (reference sequence). There are 15 residues in the CDR3. V shed 2 bases and J 3 bases; nucleotides not matched to a gene: 7. In DNA, the CDR3 is TGTGCCAGCAGTTACCTCCGGACTAGTGTCTACGAGCAGTACTTC. Protein sequence: CASSYLRTSVYEQYF.

The chain links TRBV19 to TRBJ1-1, with 9 bases fitting TRBD1. V lost 3 bases, J lost 7 bases, and 9 bases stayed unmatched. The CDR3 loop spans 15 amino acids. CDR1 is LNHDA, CDR2 SQIVND, per germline (reference sequence). CDR3 sequence: CASSITGTGRGEAFF. In DNA form, the CDR3 reads TGTGCCAGTAGTATCACCGGGACAGGGAGGGGTGAAGCTTTCTTT.

This clone was counted only a few times. This rearrangement joins TRBV6-1 to TRBJ1-1; TRBD1 matches 7 bases. This CDR3 contains 14 residues. Germline V gives CDR1 MNHNS, CDR2 SASEGT. J was trimmed by 1 base and V by 4 bases; bases with no gene match: 3. CDR3 sequence reads: CASSVSGGNTEAFF. The CDR3 nucleotides are TGTGCCAGCAGTGTATCAGGGGGGAACACTGAAGCTTTCTTT.

The rearrangement uses TRBV28 and TRBJ2-7; D is perhaps TRBD1 (6 bases). With 3 bases removed from V and 4 bases from J, the gap between germline ends came to 13 bases. From germline, CDR1 is MDHEN and CDR2 SYDVKM. CDR3 length equals 14 residues. This CDR3 reads CASSFLGATYEQYF. Written as DNA, the CDR3 is TGTGCCAGCAGTTTTTTGGGGGCGACTTACGAGCAGTACTTC.

This clone was seen more than once but under ten times. The chain couples TRBV7-6 to TRBJ2-2; no definite D call. The germline V gene has CDR1 SGHVS and CDR2 FNYEAQ. CDR3 length equals 13 residues. V lost 8 bases and J 1 base, leaving 8 bases between the germline ends. The CDR3 DNA reads as TGTGCCAGCGGTGGAGAGAACACCGGGGAGCTGTTTTTT. It specifies CASGGENTGELFF.

The chain employs TRBV18 and TRBJ2-5; 9 bases are a match to TRBD2. The ends lost 3 bases at V and 4 bases at J; junction bases unmatched: 9. This CDR3 region has 16 residues. Germline CDR1 is KGHSH and CDR2 is LQKENI. CDR3 sequence: CASSPFSGRELETQYF. In nucleotides, the CDR3 is TGTGCCAGCTCACCTTTTAGCGGGAGAGAGTTAGAGACCCAGTACTTC.

This chain connects TRBV27 to TRBJ2-3; the match to TRBD2 covers 14 bases. Germline V CDR1 and CDR2: MNHEY, SMNVEV (reference sequence). CDR3 length equals 16 residues. V lost 5 bases, J lost 5 bases, and 6 bases stayed unmatched. The CDR3 sequence is CASSTGLAGDVDTQYF. CDR3 bases: TGTGCCAGCAGTACGGGACTAGCGGGAGATGTAGATACGCAGTATTTT.

This clone was counted a few times. The V and J genes are TRBV5-1 and TRBJ2-7; 10 bases map to TRBD1. Germline V lookup: CDR1 SGHRS, CDR2 YFSETQ. The CDR3 has 15 amino acids. The trim removed 4 bases at V and 5 bases at J, leaving 9 bases unmatched. The CDR3 bases are TGCGCCAGCAGCCCTTCGGGAGGGACAGGGGACGAGCAGTACTTC. This gives the protein CASSPSGGTGDEQYF.

J is TRBJ2-7 and V is TRBV13; TRBD2 agrees at 13 bases. The CDR3 loop spans 15 amino acids. With V trimmed by 5 bases and J by 4 bases, 5 bases remained unmatched. Germline V lookup: CDR1 PRHDT, CDR2 FYEKMQ (reference sequence). This CDR3 is CASSARTSGSYEQYF. The CDR3, as DNA: TGTGCCAGCAGCGCGAGGACTAGCGGGAGTTACGAGCAGTACTTC.

The gene calls are TRBV19 and TRBJ2-5; 7 bases line up with TRBD1. Trimming removed 2 bases from V and 2 bases from J; junction bases left unmatched: 8. Germline lookup yields CDR1 LNHDA and CDR2 SQIVND (reference sequence). The CDR3 sequence is 16 residues long. CDR3 nucleotides: TGTGCCAGTAGTATAAGGGGAACAGGGGAACAAGAGACCCAGTACTTC. Residues: CASSIRGTGEQETQYF.